Here is one T cell receptor beta chain with its context. The antigen remains undetermined. This specimen belongs to a study of T-cell reconstitution after alpha-beta-depleted transplantation in children. Study-level results: T cells produced anew were the main source of T-cell counts and diversity one year after transplant.

Construction of the TCRbeta library involved unique molecular identifiers. Using its own MiXCR run on the PCR reads, TCRdb lists one record per CDR3 protein. The data contain some 310,000 distinct CDR3 sequences, roughly 25% of them singletons. Germline loops: CDR1 SGHTA, CDR2 FQGNSA. With V trimmed by 2 bases and J by 3 bases, 7 bases remained unmatched. The CDR3 has 15 amino acids. The material was PBMCs, mostly from graft donor cells, obtained 180 days after TCRalphabeta/CD19-depleted stem cell transplant. This chain joins TRBV7-2 and TRBJ2-7; 7 bases line up with TRBD1. This receptor was identified in a male patient younger than 18 who had a stem cell transplant for acute lymphoblastic leukemia, so the T cells may come from the graft donor. The CDR3 DNA follows: TGTGCCAGCAGCTTAATCACGACAGGGCGCTACGAGCAGTACTTC. The encoded protein is CASSLITTGRYEQYF.